This TCR beta chain derives from a study of regulatory T cells in long-lasting Graves disease. Regarding time point: persistent/refractory GD, antithyroid drugs over 5 years with positive TRAb. The TCR library was prepared using RNA isolated from PBMCs. About this clonotype itself: Its matching antigen is unknown.

HTBI primers from iRepertoire and Arm-PCR of CDR3 regions yielded the TCR beta libraries. TCRdb reprocessed the multiplex PCR reads via MiXCR and lists one record per CDR3 protein. The data contain hundreds of thousands of distinct CDR3 sequences, less than 25% of them singletons. Notes on the study in general: Sampling was limited to peripheral blood rather than thyroid tissue. Fewer public clonotypes were shared by new patients (under 1,000) than by persistent patients (2,741).

Sequenced here: peripheral blood mononuclear cells (PBMCs), sampled when the disease was refractory, from a patient treated with antithyroid drugs. This receptor was obtained from a female donor with Graves disease.

CDR3: CASSAASGSTDTQYF. CDR3 sequence (DNA): TGTGCCAGCAGTGCTGCTAGCGGAAGCACAGATACGCAGTATTTT. V usage is TRBV25-1 and J usage is TRBJ2-3, with 7 bases identical to TRBD2. From germline, CDR1 is MGHDK and CDR2 SYGVNS. The CDR3 totals 15 residues. V shed 4 bases and J 0 bases; nucleotides not matched to a gene: 4.